Detailed here is one T cell receptor beta chain. Its antigen remains undetermined. No per-base quality is available; no much larger clone lies one base away. Reading from cysteine to phenylalanine, the CDR3 counts 15 amino acids. Kept here is only the CDR3 DNA, which spans 45 bases and is read in frame from base 1. These data are taken from a study of Ad26.COV2.S vaccination and SARS-CoV-2 variants (TCRdb year 2021). About the investigation overall: Vaccine-arm donors came from COV1001, a multicentre, randomized, double-blind, placebo-controlled phase I-IIa trial of Ad26.COV2.S in healthy adults. Ad26.COV2.S was given intramuscularly at 5x10^10 or 1x10^11 viral particles, as a single shot or as two shots 56 days apart. TCRbeta repertoire sequencing was used to assess the specificity and breadth of SARS-CoV-2-reactive T cell receptors after Ad26.COV2.S vaccination. The TCR-sequenced set comprised approximately 30 samples: some 20 Ad26.COV2.S vaccine recipients, 5 placebo recipients and 8 SARS-CoV-2 convalescent individuals. Trial participants were randomized into five groups of five: low-dose or high-dose Ad26.COV2.S given once or twice, or placebo on both occasions. Throughout the experiments and outcome assessment, investigators stayed blinded to trial group allocation.

General findings and caveats noted by the study authors: Vaccine and placebo recipients had similar non-spike TCR breadth, a finding consistent with the vaccine containing only spike. Substantial breadth of spike-specific CD8+ and CD4+ T cell responses was reported after vaccination. The authors noted that total T cell responses may have been underestimated by the TCR breadth and depth analyses. Spike-specific TCR breadth was higher in Ad26.COV2.S recipients than in placebo recipients (P = 0.0014). The study lacked the statistical power to compare responses across vaccine doses or regimens.

The immunoSEQ Assay was the method used to sequence TCRbeta CDR3 regions. After extraction, genomic DNA underwent amplification by bias-controlled multiplex PCR, followed by high-throughput sequencing. The study's own analysis went as follows. Collapsing and filtering of sequences were performed to quantify the absolute abundance of each unique TCRbeta CDR3 region. T cell fraction was estimated by normalization of TCRbeta template counts to usable DNA, with usable DNA being measured through amplification of reference genes present in all nucleated cells. Repertoire TCRs were annotated as SARS-CoV-2-specific by exact matching of V gene, CDR3 amino acid sequence and J gene to a known reactive TCR set. The reference SARS-CoV-2 TCR set was obtained from MIRA and was filtered for enrichment in COVID-19-positive ImmuneCODE repertoires, whereby public or cross-reactive TCRs were removed. Using the MIRA antigens, annotated TCRs were further analysed by specific ORF or by position within an ORF. Breadth was defined as the number of annotated unique rearrangements divided by the total number of unique productive rearrangements, and depth was defined as the summed frequency of the annotated unique rearrangements. TCR breadth was compared between groups using two-sided Wilcoxon rank-sum tests. TCRdb took this table from immuneACCESS and kept in-frame rearrangements with V and J called. Such tables lack part of the clones; where checked against another copy, unresolved V genes explain under half of the gap, and the rest is unexplained. The DNA gave D and trimming, while V, J and clone size come from that table. The sample table holds about 440,000 clones, of which around 91% were seen once. Around 4.5% of the sample lies in the top ten.

The treatment or condition label, as the study defines it: about 20 received Ad26.COV2.S at low or high dose, single or two shots; several received placebo; per-sample allocation not given. For vaccine and placebo recipients, repertoires were sequenced using samples collected on day 63 after the first injection. In Cohort 1b, 20 to 25 adults aged 18-55 years were enrolled at a single site in Boston, USA, between 29 July and 7 August 2020. Ad26.COV2.S was a replication-incompetent adenovirus type 26 vector that expressed a prefusion-stabilized SARS-CoV-2 spike protein derived from the original Wuhan strain.

The clonotype originates from a person aged 18 to 65 who received the Ad26.COV2.S COVID-19 vaccine or a placebo. The sequence links TRBV21-1 to TRBJ2-7; the D call of TRBD1 is as the table states it, not checked on the DNA. TRBV21-1 is given as a pseudogene. Specimen: peripheral blood, collected in a trial of Ad26.COV2.S vaccine versus placebo. The CDR3 region has the sequence CASSKVGTGFYEQYF. The nucleotide sequence reads TGTGCCAGCAGCAAAGTGGGGACAGGGTTCTACGAGCAGTACTTC.